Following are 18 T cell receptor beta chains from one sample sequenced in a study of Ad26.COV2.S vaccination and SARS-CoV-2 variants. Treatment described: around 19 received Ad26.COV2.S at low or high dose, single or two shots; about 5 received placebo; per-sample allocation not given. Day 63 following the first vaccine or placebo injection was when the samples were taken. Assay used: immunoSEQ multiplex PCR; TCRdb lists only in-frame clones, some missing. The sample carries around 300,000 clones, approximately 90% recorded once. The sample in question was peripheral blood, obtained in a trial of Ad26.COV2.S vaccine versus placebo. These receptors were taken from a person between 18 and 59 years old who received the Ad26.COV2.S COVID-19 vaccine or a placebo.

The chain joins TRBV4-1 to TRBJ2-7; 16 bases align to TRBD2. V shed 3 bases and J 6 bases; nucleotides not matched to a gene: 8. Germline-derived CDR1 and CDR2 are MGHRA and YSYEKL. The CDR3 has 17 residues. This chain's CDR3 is CASSQRGLAGGPPEQYF. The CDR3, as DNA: TGCGCCAGCAGCCAGAGGGGACTAGCGGGAGGGCCCCCCGAGCAGTACTTC.

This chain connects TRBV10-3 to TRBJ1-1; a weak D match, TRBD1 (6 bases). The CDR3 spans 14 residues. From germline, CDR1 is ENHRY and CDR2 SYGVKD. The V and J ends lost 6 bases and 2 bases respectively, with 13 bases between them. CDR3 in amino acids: CAISETGYNTEAFF. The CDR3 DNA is TGTGCCATCAGCGAAACAGGGTACAACACTGAAGCTTTCTTT.

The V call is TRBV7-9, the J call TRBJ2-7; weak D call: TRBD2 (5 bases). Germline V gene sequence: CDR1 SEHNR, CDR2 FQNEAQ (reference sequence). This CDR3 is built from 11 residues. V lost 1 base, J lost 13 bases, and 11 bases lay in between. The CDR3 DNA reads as TGTGCCAGCAGCTTAGGTCGGGGTCGTTACTTC. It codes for CASSLGRGRYF.

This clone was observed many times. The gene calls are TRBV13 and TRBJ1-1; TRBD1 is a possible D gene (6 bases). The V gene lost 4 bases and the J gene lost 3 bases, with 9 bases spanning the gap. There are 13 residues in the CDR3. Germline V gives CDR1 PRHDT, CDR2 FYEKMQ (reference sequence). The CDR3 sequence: CASSSRGYTEAFF. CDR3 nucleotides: TGTGCCAGCAGCTCCAGGGGTTACACTGAAGCTTTCTTT.

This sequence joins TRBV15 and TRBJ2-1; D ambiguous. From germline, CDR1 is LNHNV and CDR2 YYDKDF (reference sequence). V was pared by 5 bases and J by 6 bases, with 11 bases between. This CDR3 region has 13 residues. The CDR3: CATSSGRLNEQFF. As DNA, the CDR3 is TGTGCCACCAGCTCAGGACGGCTCAATGAGCAGTTCTTC.

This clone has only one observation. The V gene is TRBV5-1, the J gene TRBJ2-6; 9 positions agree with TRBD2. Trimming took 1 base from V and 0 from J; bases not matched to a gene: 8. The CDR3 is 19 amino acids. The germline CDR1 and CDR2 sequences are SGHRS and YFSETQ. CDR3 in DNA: TGCGCCAGCAGCTTGATCGGACTAGCGACCAGCTCTGGGGCCAACGTCCTGACTTTC. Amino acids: CASSLIGLATSSGANVLTF.

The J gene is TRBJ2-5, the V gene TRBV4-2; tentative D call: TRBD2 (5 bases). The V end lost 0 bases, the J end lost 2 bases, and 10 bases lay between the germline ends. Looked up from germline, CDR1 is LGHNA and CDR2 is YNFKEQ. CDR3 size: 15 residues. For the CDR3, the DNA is TGTGCCAGCAGCCAAGATTCCGGGATACAAGAGACCCAGTACTTC. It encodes CASSQDSGIQETQYF.

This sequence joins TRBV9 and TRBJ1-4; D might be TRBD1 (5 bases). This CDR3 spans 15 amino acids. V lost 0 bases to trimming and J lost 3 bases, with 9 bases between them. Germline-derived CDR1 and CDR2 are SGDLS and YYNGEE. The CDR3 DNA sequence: TGTGCCAGCAGCGTAGTGGGGGGTCCTAATGAAAAACTGTTTTTT. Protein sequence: CASSVVGGPNEKLFF.

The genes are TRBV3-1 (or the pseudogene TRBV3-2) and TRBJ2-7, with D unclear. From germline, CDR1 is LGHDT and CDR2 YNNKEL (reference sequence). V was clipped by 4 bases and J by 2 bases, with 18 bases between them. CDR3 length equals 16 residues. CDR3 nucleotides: TGTGCCAGCAGCCGAGCTTATGATAGCAGAACCTACGAGCAGTACTTC. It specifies CASSRAYDSRTYEQYF.

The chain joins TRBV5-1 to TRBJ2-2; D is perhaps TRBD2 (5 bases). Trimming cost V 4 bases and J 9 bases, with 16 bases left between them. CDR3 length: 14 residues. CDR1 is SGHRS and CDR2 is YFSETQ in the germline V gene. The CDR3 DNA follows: TGCGCCAGCAGCCAAACACTAGTCCGGCGGGAGCTGTTTTTT. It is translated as CASSQTLVRRELFF.

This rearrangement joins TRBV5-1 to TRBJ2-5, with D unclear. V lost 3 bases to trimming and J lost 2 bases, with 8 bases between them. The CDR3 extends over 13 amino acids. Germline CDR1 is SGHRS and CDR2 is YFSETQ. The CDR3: CASSSLTQETQYF. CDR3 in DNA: TGCGCCAGCAGCTCCCTAACACAAGAGACCCAGTACTTC. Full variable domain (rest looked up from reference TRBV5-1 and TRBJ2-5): KAGVTQTPRYLIKTRGQQVTLSCSPISGHRSVSWYQQTPGQGLQFLFEYFSETQRNKGNFPGRFSGRQFSNSRSEMNVSTLELGDSALYLCASSSLTQETQYFGPGTRLLVL.

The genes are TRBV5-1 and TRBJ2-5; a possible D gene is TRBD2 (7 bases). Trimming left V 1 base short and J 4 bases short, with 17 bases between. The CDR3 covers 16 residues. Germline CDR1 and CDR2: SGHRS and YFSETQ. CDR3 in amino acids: CASSLSLQGGSETQYF. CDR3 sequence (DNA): TGCGCCAGCAGCTTGTCTCTACAGGGAGGGTCAGAGACCCAGTACTTC.

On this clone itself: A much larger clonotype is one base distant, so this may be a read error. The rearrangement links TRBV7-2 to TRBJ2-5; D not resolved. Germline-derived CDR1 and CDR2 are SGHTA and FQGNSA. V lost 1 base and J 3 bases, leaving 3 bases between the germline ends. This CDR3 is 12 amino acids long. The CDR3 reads CASSLGEETQYF. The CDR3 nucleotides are TGTGCCAGCAGCTTAGGGGAAGAGACCCAGTACTTC.

The CDR3 DNA is TGTGCCAGCAGCTTGGACAGGGGAGGGGGCGAAGCTTTCTTT. Protein product: CASSLDRGGGEAFF. This sequence joins TRBV5-4 and TRBJ1-1, with 7 bases fitting TRBD1. The germline V gene encodes CDR1 SGHNT and CDR2 YYREEE (reference sequence). This CDR3 comprises 14 residues. Trimming at V came to 0 bases and at J to 8 bases, leaving 7 bases not matched to a gene.

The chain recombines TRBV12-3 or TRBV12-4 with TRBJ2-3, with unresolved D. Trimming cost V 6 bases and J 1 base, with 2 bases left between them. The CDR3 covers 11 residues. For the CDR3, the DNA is TGTGCCAGCAGGGGCACAGATACGCAGTATTTT. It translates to CASRGTDTQYF.

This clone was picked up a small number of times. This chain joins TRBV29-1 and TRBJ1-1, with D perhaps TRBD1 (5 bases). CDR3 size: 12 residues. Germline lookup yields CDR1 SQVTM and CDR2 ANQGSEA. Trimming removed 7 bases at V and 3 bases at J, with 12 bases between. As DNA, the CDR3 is TGCAGCGCATTATGGGGGGACACTGAAGCTTTCTTT. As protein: CSALWGDTEAFF.

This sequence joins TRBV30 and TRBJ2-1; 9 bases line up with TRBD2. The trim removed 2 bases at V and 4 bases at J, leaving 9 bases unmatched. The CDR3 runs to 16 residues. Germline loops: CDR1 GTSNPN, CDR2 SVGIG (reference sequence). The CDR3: CAWSIGRTSAYNEQFF. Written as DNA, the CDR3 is TGTGCCTGGAGTATCGGCAGGACTAGCGCTTACAATGAGCAGTTCTTC.

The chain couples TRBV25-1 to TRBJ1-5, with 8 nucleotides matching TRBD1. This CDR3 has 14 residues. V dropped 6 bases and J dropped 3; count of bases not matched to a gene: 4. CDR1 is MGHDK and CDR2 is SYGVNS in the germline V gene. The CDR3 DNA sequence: TGTGCCAGCAGCAGGACAGGGTCCAATCAGCCCCAGCATTTT. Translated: CASSRTGSNQPQHF. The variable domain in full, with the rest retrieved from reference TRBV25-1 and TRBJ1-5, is EADIYQTPRYLVIGTGKKITLECSQTMGHDKMYWYQQDPGMELHLIHYSYGVNSTEKGDLSSESTVSRIRTEHFPLTLESARPSHTSQYLCASSRTGSNQPQHFGDGTRLSIL.